Presented here are 2 T cell receptor beta chains from one specimen sequenced in a study of T cell responses to AZD1222 COVID-19 vaccine. Data came from immunoSEQ multiplex PCR; TCRdb stores just in-frame clones and leaves some out. Among about 140,000 clones, approximately 88% were seen once, and the ten largest hold just under 3%. The starting material was peripheral blood, obtained on day 0 of AZD1222 vaccination. These receptors were collected from an adult in good health.

The chain is built from TRBV19 and TRBJ2-1; possibly TRBD2 for D (5 bases). Germline assignment: CDR1 LNHDA and CDR2 SQIVND (reference sequence). This CDR3 has 16 residues. Trimming shortened V by 5 bases and J by 7 bases, and 21 bases separated the two germline ends. The DNA of the CDR3 is TGTGCCAGTAGTGACCAGGCCGGGATCACGCGGAATGAGCAGTTCTTC. Translating it yields CASSDQAGITRNEQFF.

The chain is built from TRBV19 and TRBJ2-3; 7 bases are shared with TRBD1. The CDR3 is 16 amino acids. Germline V CDR1 and CDR2: LNHDA, SQIVND (reference sequence). The trim removed 4 bases at V and 1 base at J, leaving 8 bases unmatched. The CDR3 loop reads CASSTQGWVRTDTQYF. The DNA of the CDR3 is TGTGCCAGTAGTACACAGGGGTGGGTGCGCACAGATACGCAGTATTTT.